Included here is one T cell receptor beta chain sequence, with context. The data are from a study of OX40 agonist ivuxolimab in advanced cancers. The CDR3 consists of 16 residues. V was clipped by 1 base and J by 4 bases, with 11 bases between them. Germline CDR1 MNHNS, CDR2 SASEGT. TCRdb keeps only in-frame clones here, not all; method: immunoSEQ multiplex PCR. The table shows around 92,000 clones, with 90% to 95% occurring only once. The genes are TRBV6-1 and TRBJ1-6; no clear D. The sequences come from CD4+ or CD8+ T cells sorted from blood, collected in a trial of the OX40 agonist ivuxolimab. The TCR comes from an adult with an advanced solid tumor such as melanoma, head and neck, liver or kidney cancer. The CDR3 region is CASSEEGGLYNSPLHF. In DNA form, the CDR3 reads TGTGCCAGCAGTGAAGAGGGTGGACTGTATAATTCACCCCTCCACTTT.